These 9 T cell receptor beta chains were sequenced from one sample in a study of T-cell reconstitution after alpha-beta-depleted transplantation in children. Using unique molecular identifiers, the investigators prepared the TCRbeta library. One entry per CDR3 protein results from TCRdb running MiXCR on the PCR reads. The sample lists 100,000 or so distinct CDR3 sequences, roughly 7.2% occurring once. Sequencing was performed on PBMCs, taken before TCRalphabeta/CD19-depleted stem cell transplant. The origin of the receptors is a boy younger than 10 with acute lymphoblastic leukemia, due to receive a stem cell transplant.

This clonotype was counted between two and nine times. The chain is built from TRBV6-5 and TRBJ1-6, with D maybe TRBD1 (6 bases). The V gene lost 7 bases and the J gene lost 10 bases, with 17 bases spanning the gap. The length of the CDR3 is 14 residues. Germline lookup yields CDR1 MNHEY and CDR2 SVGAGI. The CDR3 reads CASKGGAGPSPLHF. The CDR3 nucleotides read TGTGCCAGCAAGGGGGGGGCAGGTCCCTCACCCCTCCACTTT.

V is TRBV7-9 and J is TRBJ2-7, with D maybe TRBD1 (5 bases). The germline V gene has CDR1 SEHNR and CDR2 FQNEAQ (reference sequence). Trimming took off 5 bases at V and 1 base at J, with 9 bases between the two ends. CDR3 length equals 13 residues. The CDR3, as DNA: TGTGCCAGCAGCGCCCCAGGGTCCTACGAGCAGTACTTC. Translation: CASSAPGSYEQYF. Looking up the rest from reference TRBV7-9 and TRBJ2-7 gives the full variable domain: DTGVSQNPRHKITKRGQNVTFRCDPISEHNRLYWYRQTLGQGPEFLTYFQNEAQLEKSRLLSDRFSAERPKGSFSTLEIQRTEQGDSAMYLCASSAPGSYEQYFGPGTRLTVT.

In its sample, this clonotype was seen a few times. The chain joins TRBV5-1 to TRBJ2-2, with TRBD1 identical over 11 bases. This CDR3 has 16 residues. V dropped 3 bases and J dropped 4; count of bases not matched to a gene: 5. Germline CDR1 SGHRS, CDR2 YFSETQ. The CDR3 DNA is TGCGCCAGCAGCTACTCCGGGACAGGGGGCACCGGGGAGCTGTTTTTT. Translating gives CASSYSGTGGTGELFF.

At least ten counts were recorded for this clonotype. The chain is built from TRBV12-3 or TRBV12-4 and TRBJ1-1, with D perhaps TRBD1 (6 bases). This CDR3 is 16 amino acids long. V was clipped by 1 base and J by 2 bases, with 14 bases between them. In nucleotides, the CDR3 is TGTGCCAGCAGTTTAGATTTACTGACAGGAAACACTGAAGCTTTCTTT. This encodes CASSLDLLTGNTEAFF.

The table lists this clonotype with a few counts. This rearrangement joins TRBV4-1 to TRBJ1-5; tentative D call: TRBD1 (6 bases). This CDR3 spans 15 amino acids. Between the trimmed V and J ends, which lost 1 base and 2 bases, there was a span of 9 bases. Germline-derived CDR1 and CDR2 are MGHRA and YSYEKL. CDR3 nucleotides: TGCGCCAGCAGCCAAGTGGACAGACGCAATCAGCCCCAGCATTTT. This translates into CASSQVDRRNQPQHF.

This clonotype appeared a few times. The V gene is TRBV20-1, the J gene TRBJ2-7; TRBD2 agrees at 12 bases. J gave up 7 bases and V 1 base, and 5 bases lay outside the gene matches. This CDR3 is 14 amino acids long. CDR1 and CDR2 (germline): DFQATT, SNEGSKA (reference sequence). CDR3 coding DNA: TGCAGTGCTAGAGGACTAGCGGGGGACCTTGAGCAGTACTTC. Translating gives CSARGLAGDLEQYF.

The CDR3 protein is CASSQDGTGYTDTQYF. CDR3 sequence (DNA): TGCGCCAGCAGCCAAGATGGCACCGGGTACACAGATACGCAGTATTTT. V and J are TRBV4-3 and TRBJ2-3; D is ambiguous. The length of the CDR3 is 16 residues. Germline CDR1 and CDR2: LGHNA and YSLEER. Between the trimmed V and J ends, which lost 0 bases and 2 bases, there was a span of 12 bases.

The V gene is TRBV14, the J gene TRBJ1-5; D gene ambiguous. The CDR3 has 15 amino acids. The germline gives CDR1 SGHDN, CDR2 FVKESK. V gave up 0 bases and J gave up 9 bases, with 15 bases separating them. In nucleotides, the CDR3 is TGTGCCAGCAGCCAAGATTCGAGACCCAACGCGCCCCAGCATTTT. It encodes CASSQDSRPNAPQHF.

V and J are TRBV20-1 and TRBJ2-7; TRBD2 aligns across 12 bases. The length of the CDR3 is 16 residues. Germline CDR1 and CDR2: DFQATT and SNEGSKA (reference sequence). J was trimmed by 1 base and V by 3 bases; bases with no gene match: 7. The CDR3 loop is CSASVASGGASYEQYF. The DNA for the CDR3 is TGCAGTGCTAGTGTCGCTAGCGGGGGGGCTTCCTACGAGCAGTACTTC.